This TCR beta chain was recovered during a study of blood T cell repertoires in COVID-19 (dated by TCRdb to about 2020). For the wider study: Collaborator samples came from the United States, Italy and Spain and covered acute and convalescent phases of COVID-19. The prospective study material was composed of cDNA or gDNA derived from T cells, B-cell-depleted T cells, or PBMCs. The dataset comprised deeply sampled blood TCRbeta repertoires from subjects exposed to, actively infected with, or recovered from COVID-19. A freely available public database, intended as a resource for researchers studying the immune response to SARS-CoV-2, is where the repertoires were released. The samples were drawn from the first 160 participants of the ongoing ImmuneRACE study and from 950 to 1,500 subjects provided by 6 global collaborators. Nearly every sample came with metadata listing a de-identified subject ID, COVID-19 status, age in years and sex. Where available, HLA class I and class II types were obtained from metadata supplied by the sample provider rather than from assay-based typing. The study at large found these results: How much clinical and demographic metadata was included differed by source and by participant, and the metadata was provided uncurated.

The immunoSEQ Assay, a bias-controlled multiplex PCR, was used to amplify TCRbeta CDR3 regions from genomic DNA. In the paper's pipeline: Nucleated cell counts per sample were estimated from amplification of reference gene primers within the assay. Sequence reads were collapsed and filtered to measure the absolute abundance of every unique TCRbeta CDR3 rearrangement. Productive Simpson clonality was computed per sample as the square root of Simpson's diversity index over productive rearrangements. Imported from immuneACCESS, the table was reduced by TCRdb to in-frame sequences with V and J called. These copies leave out some clones; in studies compared against another copy, an unresolved V gene accounts for under half, and the cause of the remainder is not known. V, J and clone size derive from that table, while D and trimming were established from the DNA sequence. This sample has 150,000 to 200,000 clones in its table, and roughly 90% of those were observed once. The ten largest clones capture approximately 1.4% of the sample.

Whole blood was collected in K2EDTA tubes by collaborating institutions according to the institutions' own protocols. For TCRbeta analysis, collaborators shipped samples as frozen whole blood, isolated PBMCs, or DNA extracted from either of those sample types. The CDR3, cysteine through phenylalanine, is 14 amino acids long. Only the CDR3 part of the read is kept: 42 bases, read in frame from the first base. According to the germline V gene (reference sequence), CDR1 reads GTSNPN and CDR2 reads SVGIG. The junction carries 22 bases between V and J, which are trimmed by 8 bases and 9 bases respectively. Comment on this clone: Its antigen remains undetermined. Per-nucleotide qualities are absent, and no much larger clonotype sits a single base away.

The chain is assembled from TRBV30 and TRBJ2-2, with a tentative D gene TRBD1 over 6 matching bases. The clonotype originates from a woman aged 50 to 60 with acute or convalescent COVID-19. The specimen was peripheral blood. The CDR3 here reads CALGQQAVHRELFF. The DNA is as follows: TGTGCCCTCGGACAGCAGGCCGTTCACCGGGAGCTGTTTTTT.